The sequence of this T cell receptor beta chain was determined in a study of T cells after yellow fever vaccination. Germline V gene data show CDR1 as WNHNN and CDR2 as SYGVQD (reference sequence). V dropped 6 bases and J dropped 6 bases, with 14 bases sitting between them. This CDR3 spans 14 amino acids. Each CDR3 protein is one row after TCRdb ran MiXCR on the 5' RACE reads. This repertoire shows some 390,000 distinct CDR3 sequences, roughly a sixth found once; its top ten account for roughly a sixth. V and J are TRBV10-1 and TRBJ2-2; D is undetermined. The material was PBMCs, obtained before the yellow fever booster vaccination. This clonotype was sampled from a man between 18 and 29 years old who received the YFV17D yellow fever vaccine. CDR3 in DNA: TGCGCCAGCAGCCCCACCTCAAGCGCCGGGGAGCTGTTTTTT. Its protein product is CASSPTSSAGELFF.